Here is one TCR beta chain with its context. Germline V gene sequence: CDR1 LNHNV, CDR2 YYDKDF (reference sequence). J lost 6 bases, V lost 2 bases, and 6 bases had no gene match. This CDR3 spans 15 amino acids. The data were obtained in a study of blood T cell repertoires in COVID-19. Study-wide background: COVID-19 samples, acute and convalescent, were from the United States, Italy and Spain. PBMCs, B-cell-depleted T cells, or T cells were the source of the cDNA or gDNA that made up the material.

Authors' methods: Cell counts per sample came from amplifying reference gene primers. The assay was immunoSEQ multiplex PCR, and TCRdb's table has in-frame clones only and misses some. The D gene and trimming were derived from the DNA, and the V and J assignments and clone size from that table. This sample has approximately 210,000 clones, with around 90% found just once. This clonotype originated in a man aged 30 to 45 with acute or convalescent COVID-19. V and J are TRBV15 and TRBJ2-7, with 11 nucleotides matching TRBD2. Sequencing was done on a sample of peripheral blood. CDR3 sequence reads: CATSRTGTSGSEQYF. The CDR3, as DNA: TGTGCCACCAGCAGAACCGGGACTAGCGGCTCCGAGCAGTACTTC.